This record concerns one TCR beta chain sequence. This record comes from a study of blood T cell repertoires in COVID-19. Whole-study context: Acute and convalescent COVID-19 specimens originated in the United States, Italy and Spain. PBMCs, B-cell-depleted T cells, or T cells provided the cDNA or gDNA that made up the material.

As originally analysed: Nucleated cell counts were estimated from reference gene primer amplification. This table comes from immunoSEQ multiplex PCR, and its TCRdb copy is limited to in-frame clones, with some not included. D and trimming were read from the DNA, whereas the V and J calls and clone size are those reported in that table. The table records about 250,000 clones, approximately 83% of them present only once. This CDR3 spans 12 amino acids. V gave up 1 base and J gave up 4 bases, with 5 bases separating them. Germline V gene lookup returns CDR1 SEHNR and CDR2 FQNEAQ (reference sequence). The chain carries TRBV7-9 and TRBJ2-7; no clear D. The sequencing input was peripheral blood. The sequence came from a man older than 75 with acute or convalescent COVID-19. The CDR3 is CASSLESYEQYF. The CDR3 coding sequence is TGTGCCAGCAGCTTAGAGAGTTACGAGCAGTACTTC.